This entry features one T cell receptor (beta chain) sequence. This sample was taken from a study of OX40 agonist ivuxolimab in advanced cancers. Profiling relied on immunoSEQ multiplex PCR, and the TCRdb table lists in-frame clones only, not all of them. The sample includes some 39,000 clones, about nine tenths of them seen just once. This CDR3 comprises 17 residues. The starting material was CD4+ or CD8+ T cells sorted from blood, obtained in a trial of the OX40 agonist ivuxolimab. V is TRBV12-2 and J is TRBJ2-3; the tabulated D call, TRBD2, remains unverified against the DNA. TRBV12-2 corresponds to a pseudogene. This clonotype was sampled from an adult with an advanced solid tumor such as melanoma, head and neck, liver or kidney cancer. CDR3 in amino acids: CASRSGRGARIADTQYF. The CDR3 DNA sequence: TGTGCAAGTCGCTCTGGGCGGGGGGCCCGAATTGCAGATACGCAGTATTTT.